The present TCR beta chain was sequenced within a study of control samples from healthy donors and cancer patients. The CDR3 length is 18 residues. Clones were sequenced by immunoSEQ multiplex PCR, and TCRdb holds only the in-frame ones, with some missing. This sample has about 140,000 clones; roughly 89% occur once, and the top ten carry 5.5% to 9%. The chain combines TRBV21-1 with TRBJ1-6; the table assigns TRBD1, which was not confirmed against the DNA. TRBV21-1 is tagged as a pseudogene. The sequence was collected from a man younger than 35 in good health. The sample taken for sequencing was blood. The CDR3 region has the DNA TGTGCCAGCAGCAAGGGACAGGGGCCCGACTCCTATAATTCACCCCTCCACTTT. It codes for CASSKGQGPDSYNSPLHF.